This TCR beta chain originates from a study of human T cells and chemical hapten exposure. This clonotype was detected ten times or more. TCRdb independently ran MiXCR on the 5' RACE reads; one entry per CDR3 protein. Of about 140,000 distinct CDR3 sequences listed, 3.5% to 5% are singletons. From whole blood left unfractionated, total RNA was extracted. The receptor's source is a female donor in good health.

The CDR3: CASSRGGGISTDTQYF. CDR3 nucleotide sequence: TGTGCCAGCAGCCGAGGCGGGGGGATCAGCACAGATACGCAGTATTTT. This rearrangement joins TRBV11-2 to TRBJ2-3, with TRBD2 matching over 8 bases. The V gene end was trimmed by 5 bases and the J gene end by 0 bases; junction bases not matched to a gene: 7. Germline V gene sequence: CDR1 SGHAT, CDR2 FQNNGV. There are 16 residues in the CDR3. The whole variable domain, filled in from reference TRBV11-2 and TRBJ2-3, reads EAGVAQSPRYKIIEKRQSVAFWCNPISGHATLYWYQQILGQGPKLLIQFQNNGVVDDSQLPKDRFSAERLKGVDSTLKIQPAKLEDSAVYLCASSRGGGISTDTQYFGPGTRLTVL.